The TCR beta chain described here comes from a study of blood T cell repertoires in COVID-19. Study context: The United States, Italy and Spain supplied acute and convalescent COVID-19 samples. PBMCs, B-cell-depleted T cells, or T cells were the source of the cDNA or gDNA that made up the material.

There are 14 residues in the CDR3. Looked up from germline, CDR1 is LGHNA and CDR2 is YSLEER. V shed 5 bases and J shed 0 bases, with 7 bases lying between them. In the original processing: Amplification of reference gene primers was used by the study to estimate nucleated cell counts. The protocol was immunoSEQ multiplex PCR, while the TCRdb copy is restricted to in-frame clones and leaves out a portion. V and J calls plus clone size are reproduced from that table; the DNA served to infer D and trimming. The sample lists around 100,000 clones; over 65% were seen once. This receptor was taken from a human donor in a cohort sampled during active COVID-19. This chain links TRBV4-3 with TRBJ2-2, with D possibly matching TRBD1 (6 bases). Sequenced material: peripheral blood. The CDR3 nucleotides read TGCGCCAGCAGCTGGGGGCCGAACACCGGGGAGCTGTTTTTT. This translates into CASSWGPNTGELFF.